Below, 21 T cell receptor beta chains from the same sample are listed, as sequenced in a study of blood T cell repertoires in COVID-19. Produced via immunoSEQ multiplex PCR; TCRdb's table is partial and in-frame only. The table includes 130,000 or so clones, about 84% detected once. What was sequenced was peripheral blood. These receptors originate from a woman in her sixties or seventies with acute or convalescent COVID-19.

V and J are TRBV7-3 and TRBJ1-5; D not resolved. The V end was cut by 5 bases, the J end by 6 bases, with 11 bases between. There are 13 residues in the CDR3. Germline lookup yields CDR1 SGHTA and CDR2 FQGTGA. This CDR3 reads CASSALPGQPQHF. For the CDR3, the DNA is TGTGCCAGCAGCGCCCTTCCGGGTCAGCCCCAGCATTTT.

This chain uses TRBV12-5 with TRBJ1-3; D remains ambiguous. Trimming shortened V by 0 bases and J by 4 bases, and 16 bases separated the two germline ends. Per the germline V gene, CDR1 is LGHNT and CDR2 is FRNRAP. The CDR3 totals 17 residues. DNA of the CDR3: TGTGCTAGTGGTTTGGTACGGGATCTATCCCGAGGAAACACCATATATTTT. Amino acid sequence: CASGLVRDLSRGNTIYF.

V gene TRBV12-3 or TRBV12-4 combines with J gene TRBJ1-2; TRBD1 matches 8 bases. Trimming removed 4 bases from V and 6 bases from J; junction bases left unmatched: 4. CDR3 length: 13 amino acids. The DNA for the CDR3 is TGTGCCAGCAGTTGGGACAGGCCTAATGGCTACACCTTC. Translating gives CASSWDRPNGYTF.

As regards this clone: In the same sample, other DNA sequences code for this CDR3. The chain combines TRBV3-1 (or the pseudogene TRBV3-2) with TRBJ1-2; D remains ambiguous. Trimming stripped 1 base from V and 7 bases from J, with 4 bases between. CDR1 LGHDT and CDR2 YNNKEL come from the germline V gene (reference sequence). The CDR3 is made up of 11 amino acids. Here the CDR3 DNA reads TGTGCCAGCAGCCAAGGCGGTGGCTACACCTTC. Translation: CASSQGGGYTF.

The chain has TRBV7-6 and TRBJ2-5, with 8 bases lining up with TRBD1. J was trimmed by 5 bases and V by 4 bases; bases with no gene match: 6. Germline CDR1 reads SGHVS; CDR2 reads FNYEAQ. The CDR3 loop spans 14 amino acids. In DNA, the CDR3 is TGTGCCAGCAGCTCCGGACAGGGTAGGGAGACCCAGTACTTC. Its translation is CASSSGQGRETQYF.

The chain couples TRBV19 to TRBJ1-5; D possibly corresponds to TRBD1 (5 bases). Trimming pared 6 bases from V and 4 bases from J, leaving 19 bases between. Germline V CDR1 and CDR2: LNHDA, SQIVND (reference sequence). The CDR3 is made up of 16 amino acids. This chain's CDR3 is CASRADSRSANQPQHF. The CDR3 region has the DNA TGTGCCAGTAGGGCCGACAGCAGGTCCGCGAATCAGCCCCAGCATTTT. Full variable domain (remainder filled in from reference TRBV19 and TRBJ1-5): DGGITQSPKYLFRKEGQNVTLSCEQNLNHDAMYWYRQDPGQGLRLIYYSQIVNDFQKGDIAEGYSVSREKKESFPLTVTSAQKNPTAFYLCASRADSRSANQPQHFGDGTRLSIL.

The CDR3 reads CASSLSSGDPSTDTQYF. The CDR3 DNA reads as TGTGCCAGCAGCTTGTCTAGCGGGGACCCGAGCACAGATACGCAGTATTTT. The rearrangement links TRBV7-2 to TRBJ2-3, with 9 bases lining up with TRBD2. This CDR3 contains 17 residues. CDR1 is SGHTA, CDR2 FQGNSA, per germline. Trimming removed 3 bases from V and 0 bases from J; junction bases left unmatched: 7. The whole variable domain, filled in from reference TRBV7-2 and TRBJ2-3, reads GAGVSQSPSNKVTEKGKDVELRCDPISGHTALYWYRQSLGQGLEFLIYFQGNSAPDKSGLPSDRFSAERTGGSVSTLTIQRTQQEDSAVYLCASSLSSGDPSTDTQYFGPGTRLTVL.

This sequence joins TRBV6-5 and TRBJ2-1, with 7 bases that match TRBD2. CDR1 is MNHEY and CDR2 is SVGAGI in the germline V gene. This CDR3 has 15 amino acids. V lost 6 bases to trimming and J lost 6 bases; unmatched junction nucleotides: 11. The CDR3 loop reads CASRLAGVPINEQFF. CDR3 coding DNA: TGTGCCAGCAGACTCGCGGGGGTCCCAATCAATGAGCAGTTCTTC.

V and J are TRBV6-5 and TRBJ1-2; the D is unclear. Germline CDR1 MNHEY, CDR2 SVGAGI. This CDR3 comprises 13 residues. V lost 6 bases to trimming and J lost 1 base, with 9 bases between them. Written as DNA, the CDR3 is TGTGCCAGCAGGGCGGTTATTAACTATGGCTACACCTTC. Translated, it gives CASRAVINYGYTF.

The rearrangement joins TRBV5-6 to TRBJ1-6; possible D gene TRBD1, 5 bases. The germline V gene has CDR1 SGHDT and CDR2 YYEEEE. The length of the CDR3 is 15 residues. Trimming removed 4 bases from V and 10 bases from J, with 18 bases in between. The CDR3 nucleotides read TGTGCCAGCAGCCTGACCCAGGGCGGTGGGTCACCCCTCCACTTT. Protein sequence: CASSLTQGGGSPLHF.

The chain is built from TRBV7-7 and TRBJ2-2, with D possibly matching TRBD1 (5 bases). CDR1 is SSHAT, CDR2 FNYEAQ, per germline (reference sequence). V dropped 1 base and J dropped 4 bases, with 10 bases sitting between them. This CDR3 region has 15 residues. CDR3 DNA sequence: TGTGCCAGCAGCTTAGGGGGCGCGAGCACCGGGGAGCTGTTTTTT. Translating it yields CASSLGGASTGELFF.

The V call is TRBV7-9, the J call TRBJ2-5; no reliable D call. Germline-derived CDR1 and CDR2 are SEHNR and FQNEAQ (reference sequence). CDR3 length: 13 amino acids. With 6 bases removed from V and 1 base from J, the gap between germline ends came to 9 bases. Here the CDR3 reads CASRPQIQETQYF. In nucleotides, the CDR3 is TGTGCCAGCAGACCCCAGATCCAAGAGACCCAGTACTTC.

V usage is TRBV30 and J usage is TRBJ1-1, with TRBD1 matching 7 bases. This CDR3 contains 12 residues. Germline V lookup: CDR1 GTSNPN, CDR2 SVGIG (reference sequence). Trimming took 4 bases from V and 5 from J; bases not matched to a gene: 4. The CDR3 nucleotides read TGTGCCTGGACTAAACAGGGGACTGAAGCTTTCTTT. Translating it yields CAWTKQGTEAFF.

The V and J genes are TRBV5-1 and TRBJ1-4, with D possibly TRBD1 on 6 matching bases. This CDR3 is built from 15 residues. The V gene lost 0 bases and the J gene lost 3 bases, with 9 bases spanning the gap. In germline, CDR1 is SGHRS, CDR2 YFSETQ. In nucleotides, the CDR3 is TGCGCCAGCAGCTTGGGTGGACAGTCTAATGAAAAACTGTTTTTT. Translation: CASSLGGQSNEKLFF.

This chain links TRBV9 with TRBJ1-2; 11 positions match TRBD1. Per germline, CDR1 SGDLS and CDR2 YYNGEE. The CDR3 is made up of 16 amino acids. After removal of 4 bases from V and 7 bases from J, the junction contained 12 bases not matched to a gene. The chain's CDR3 is CASSNNPGTGGTGYTF. CDR3 DNA sequence: TGTGCCAGCAGCAATAACCCCGGGACAGGGGGTACTGGCTACACCTTC. The complete variable domain, with remaining parts taken from reference TRBV9 and TRBJ1-2, reads DSGVTQTPKHLITATGQRVTLRCSPRSGDLSVYWYQQSLDQGLQFLIQYYNGEERAKGNILERFSAQQFPDLHSELNLSSLELGDSALYFCASSNNPGTGGTGYTFGSGTRLTVV.

J is TRBJ1-1 and V is TRBV7-3, with D perhaps matching TRBD1 (5 bases). The CDR3 contains 14 residues. Trimming cost V 2 bases and J 4 bases, with 11 bases left between them. Germline assignment: CDR1 SGHTA and CDR2 FQGTGA. The CDR3 DNA reads TGTGCCAGCAGCTTACAGGGAGGAAGCACTGAAGCTTTCTTT. Its protein is CASSLQGGSTEAFF. Variable domain in full (rest from reference TRBV7-3 and TRBJ1-1): GAGVSQTPSNKVTEKGKYVELRCDPISGHTALYWYRQSLGQGPEFLIYFQGTGAADDSGLPNDRFFAVRPEGSVSTLKIQRTERGDSAVYLCASSLQGGSTEAFFGQGTRLTVV.

This clone was picked up a small number of times. J is TRBJ1-2 and V is TRBV13; a weak D match, TRBD1 (5 bases). The CDR3 is 14 amino acids. Trimming pared 2 bases from V and 8 bases from J, leaving 15 bases between. The germline gives CDR1 PRHDT, CDR2 FYEKMQ (reference sequence). The CDR3 nucleotides are TGTGCCAGCAGCTTAAGGGCAGGGCAGAAGGGCTACACCTTC. Translated: CASSLRAGQKGYTF.

The chain links TRBV5-6 to TRBJ2-2; a possible D gene is TRBD1 (6 bases). The CDR3 covers 15 residues. Trimming stripped 7 bases from V and 7 bases from J, with 20 bases between. CDR1 is SGHDT and CDR2 is YYEEEE in the germline V gene. CDR3 in DNA: TGTGCCAGCCGTGCTCAGGGGCCCGCGGTCGGGGAGCTGTTTTTT. Translating it yields CASRAQGPAVGELFF.

V and J are TRBV7-6 and TRBJ2-1, with 7 bases lining up with TRBD2. Germline V lookup: CDR1 SGHVS, CDR2 FNYEAQ. The V and J ends lost 1 base and 3 bases, in that order; junction bases with no gene match: 3. The CDR3 length is 15 residues. DNA of the CDR3: TGTGCCAGCAGCTTAGTGGGAGGGAACTACAATGAGCAGTTCTTC. Protein sequence: CASSLVGGNYNEQFF.

The rearrangement links TRBV6-5 to TRBJ1-2; TRBD1 is a possible D gene (6 bases). The CDR3 is 15 residues long. V dropped 6 bases and J dropped 0 bases, with 14 bases sitting between them. Germline V gene lookup returns CDR1 MNHEY and CDR2 SVGAGI. The CDR3 coding sequence is TGTGCCAGCAGAATGACAGGCGCAACTAACTATGGCTACACCTTC. It encodes CASRMTGATNYGYTF.

The chain carries TRBV5-1 and TRBJ1-2; 8 nucleotides agree with TRBD1. The ends lost 1 base at V and 3 bases at J; junction bases unmatched: 2. This CDR3 is built from 14 residues. Germline assignment: CDR1 SGHRS and CDR2 YFSETQ. The CDR3 loop is CASSLLTGDYGYTF. The CDR3 bases are TGCGCCAGCAGCTTGCTGACAGGGGACTATGGCTACACCTTC.